This entry concerns a single T cell receptor beta chain. The entry originates in a study of OX40 agonist ivuxolimab in advanced cancers. Germline CDR1 and CDR2: SGHTA and FQGNSA. This CDR3 is built from 16 residues. J was trimmed by 3 bases and V by 3 bases; bases with no gene match: 7. Data came from immunoSEQ multiplex PCR; TCRdb stores just in-frame clones and leaves some out. Altogether about 53,000 clones are present, around 82% being singletons, with the ten largest covering 4.6%. The TCR was taken from an adult with an advanced solid tumor such as melanoma, head and neck, liver or kidney cancer. The source material was CD4+ or CD8+ T cells sorted from blood, sampled in a trial of the OX40 agonist ivuxolimab. V and J are TRBV7-2 and TRBJ2-7; 11 nucleotides match TRBD2. The DNA of the CDR3 is TGTGCCAGCAGCTTCGGGTCACTAGCGGGAGTCTACGAGCAGTACTTC. Its protein product is CASSFGSLAGVYEQYF. The entire variable domain, with the rest obtained from reference TRBV7-2 and TRBJ2-7, is as follows: GAGVSQSPSNKVTEKGKDVELRCDPISGHTALYWYRQSLGQGLEFLIYFQGNSAPDKSGLPSDRFSAERTGGSVSTLTIQRTQQEDSAVYLCASSFGSLAGVYEQYFGPGTRLTVT.